These T cell receptor beta chains were read from a single sample in a study of blood T cell repertoires in COVID-19. Here immunoSEQ multiplex PCR was the method, and the copy in TCRdb shows in-frame clones only, minus some. The data hold 200,000 to 300,000 clones, with roughly 85% observed a single time. Sequences were obtained from PBMCs or T cells enriched from blood (not recorded which). The receptors were gathered from a woman in her 40s who had been exposed to COVID-19. Each CDR3 is given with its conserved first and last residue. Fields, in order: V gene, J gene, clone size, D gene, CDR3 protein, CDR3 DNA. D genes are given only for firm matches. Clone size, where shown, is once, few, many, or a class for clones that have expanded.

v_gene: TRBV6-5
j_gene: TRBJ2-7
abundance: -
d_gene: -
CDR3aa: CASSQTRVGSYEQYF
CDR3nt: TGTGCCAGCAGTCAGACGCGGGTGGGCTCCTACGAGCAGTACTTC

v_gene: TRBV4-2
j_gene: TRBJ1-2
abundance: -
d_gene: -
CDR3aa: CASSQGARENYGYTF
CDR3nt: TGTGCCAGCAGCCAAGGAGCCCGGGAGAACTATGGCTACACCTTC

v_gene: TRBV10-1
j_gene: TRBJ2-1
abundance: -
d_gene: -
CDR3aa: CATLPRQVPRLRDRSLGYEQFF
CDR3nt: TGCGCCACCCTTCCTAGACAGGTCCCTCGGCTGAGAGACAGGTCCCTCGGATATGAGCAGTTCTTC

v_gene: TRBV7-2
j_gene: TRBJ2-3
abundance: once
d_gene: TRBD2
CDR3aa: CASSLTPGLDVNTQYF
CDR3nt: TGTGCCAGCAGCTTAACCCCGGGACTAGATGTTAATACGCAGTATTTT

v_gene: TRBV29-1
j_gene: TRBJ1-3
abundance: -
d_gene: -
CDR3aa: CSVLKTAGNTIYF
CDR3nt: TGCAGCGTTCTTAAAACGGCTGGAAACACCATATATTTT

v_gene: TRBV7-9
j_gene: TRBJ1-5
abundance: -
d_gene: -
CDR3aa: CASSLGGVDQPQHF
CDR3nt: TGTGCCAGCAGCTTAGGGGGGGTGGATCAGCCCCAGCATTTT

v_gene: TRBV3-1/TRBV3-2
j_gene: TRBJ1-1
abundance: -
d_gene: TRBD1
CDR3aa: CASSPQRGQGSEAFF
CDR3nt: TGTGCCAGCAGCCCCCAACGTGGACAGGGGTCGGAAGCTTTCTTT

v_gene: TRBV19
j_gene: TRBJ1-5
abundance: -
d_gene: TRBD1
CDR3aa: CASRRQGGQPQHF
CDR3nt: TGTGCCAGTAGACGACAGGGAGGTCAGCCCCAGCATTTT

v_gene: TRBV18
j_gene: TRBJ1-5
abundance: -
d_gene: -
CDR3aa: CASSSSGGRRNQPQHF
CDR3nt: TGTGCCAGCTCATCAAGCGGGGGGCGTCGGAATCAGCCCCAGCATTTT

v_gene: TRBV28
j_gene: TRBJ1-1
abundance: -
d_gene: -
CDR3aa: CASSSWDTPNTEAFF
CDR3nt: TGTGCCAGCAGTTCCTGGGACACCCCAAACACTGAAGCTTTCTTT

v_gene: TRBV30
j_gene: TRBJ1-6
abundance: -
d_gene: -
CDR3aa: CAWSVTGRSYNSPLHF
CDR3nt: TGTGCCTGGAGTGTTACAGGGCGCTCCTATAATTCACCCCTCCACTTT

v_gene: TRBV28
j_gene: TRBJ1-5
abundance: -
d_gene: -
CDR3aa: CASLGGNRNQPQHF
CDR3nt: TGTGCCAGCTTGGGAGGTAATAGGAATCAGCCCCAGCATTTT

v_gene: TRBV6-5
j_gene: TRBJ1-5
abundance: few
d_gene: TRBD1
CDR3aa: CASRRDRSNQPQHF
CDR3nt: TGTGCCAGCAGACGGGACAGGAGCAATCAGCCCCAGCATTTT

v_gene: TRBV19
j_gene: TRBJ1-2
abundance: few
d_gene: -
CDR3aa: CASSTQHRDVSNYGYTF
CDR3nt: TGTGCCAGTAGTACTCAGCACAGGGACGTGAGTAACTATGGCTACACCTTC

v_gene: TRBV29-1
j_gene: TRBJ1-5
abundance: once
d_gene: -
CDR3aa: CSAADSIGNQPQHF
CDR3nt: TGCAGCGCGGCGGACAGTATCGGCAATCAGCCCCAGCATTTT

v_gene: TRBV5-1
j_gene: TRBJ1-4
abundance: -
d_gene: TRBD1
CDR3aa: CASSEGQDHVFF
CDR3nt: TGCGCCAGCAGCGAAGGACAGGATCATGTGTTTTTT

v_gene: TRBV5-4
j_gene: TRBJ1-1
abundance: -
d_gene: -
CDR3aa: CASSLQEGKAFF
CDR3nt: TGTGCCAGCAGCCTACAGGAGGGAAAAGCTTTCTTT

v_gene: TRBV11-3
j_gene: TRBJ2-3
abundance: -
d_gene: TRBD2
CDR3aa: CASSLAGDLYSTDTQYF
CDR3nt: TGTGCCAGCAGTCTAGCGGGGGACCTTTATAGCACAGATACGCAGTATTTT

v_gene: TRBV28
j_gene: TRBJ1-2
abundance: -
d_gene: TRBD1
CDR3aa: CASSTGGGRDYGYTF
CDR3nt: TGTGCCAGTTCGACAGGGGGCGGTCGGGACTATGGCTACACCTTC

v_gene: TRBV10-3
j_gene: TRBJ2-3
abundance: -
d_gene: -
CDR3aa: CAISESQGVRDTQYF
CDR3nt: TGTGCCATCAGTGAGTCCCAGGGTGTTAGAGATACGCAGTATTTT

v_gene: TRBV5-4
j_gene: TRBJ2-3
abundance: -
d_gene: TRBD2
CDR3aa: CASSLPGGSGTDTQYF
CDR3nt: TGTGCCAGCAGCTTGCCGGGAGGCTCCGGCACAGATACGCAGTATTTT

v_gene: TRBV24-1
j_gene: TRBJ2-1
abundance: -
d_gene: TRBD2
CDR3aa: CATSDPTSGGANEQFF
CDR3nt: TGTGCCACCAGTGATCCGACTAGCGGGGGGGCCAATGAGCAGTTCTTC

v_gene: TRBV5-5
j_gene: TRBJ1-1
abundance: few
d_gene: TRBD1
CDR3aa: CASRSGTDNTEAFF
CDR3nt: TGTGCCAGCAGATCCGGGACAGACAACACTGAAGCTTTCTTT

v_gene: TRBV10-1
j_gene: TRBJ1-3
abundance: once
d_gene: -
CDR3aa: CASSGPTRSDSSTTPLRRNTIYF
CDR3nt: TGCGCCAGCAGTGGTCCTACGAGGTCAGACTCGTCCACTACACCTCTTAGGAGAAACACCATATATTTT

v_gene: TRBV4-2
j_gene: TRBJ1-5
abundance: few
d_gene: -
CDR3aa: CASSHGGGPQHF
CDR3nt: TGTGCCAGCAGCCATGGGGGGGGGCCCCAGCATTTT

v_gene: TRBV30
j_gene: TRBJ1-6
abundance: few
d_gene: TRBD1
CDR3aa: CAWSGPHRGGSYNSPLHF
CDR3nt: TGTGCCTGGAGTGGACCCCACAGGGGGGGCTCCTATAATTCACCCCTCCACTTT